This entry describes one TCR beta chain. There is no known antigen for this receptor. No quality values exist for individual bases; no much larger clone is one base distant. This sample stems from a study of blood T cell repertoires in COVID-19 (dated by TCRdb to 2019 to 2021). About the investigation overall: The collaborator samples originated in the United States, Italy and Spain and spanned the acute and convalescent phases of COVID-19. The prospective study material was composed of cDNA or gDNA derived from T cells, B-cell-depleted T cells, or PBMCs. The dataset comprised deeply sampled blood TCRbeta repertoires from subjects exposed to, actively infected with, or recovered from COVID-19. The repertoires were released in a freely available public database meant as a resource for research on the immune response to SARS-CoV-2. Samples came from the ongoing ImmuneRACE study (first 160 participants) plus 1,254 subjects from 6 global collaborators. Sample metadata almost always included a de-identified subject ID, COVID-19 status, age in years and sex. Where available, HLA class I and class II types were taken from metadata supplied by the sample provider and were not determined by assay-based typing. General study outcomes and caveats: The amount of clinical and demographic metadata varied by source and participant and was provided uncurated.

Each collaborating institution followed its own protocols to collect whole blood in K2EDTA tubes. For TCRbeta analysis, collaborators shipped samples in one of three forms: frozen whole blood, isolated PBMCs, or DNA extracted from either of those sample types. TCRbeta CDR3 regions were amplified from genomic DNA by means of the immunoSEQ Assay, a bias-controlled multiplex PCR. The paper's processing steps were these. The number of nucleated cells in each sample was estimated from the amplification of reference gene primers within the assay. To quantify the absolute abundance of each unique TCRbeta CDR3 rearrangement, sequence reads were collapsed and filtered. Productive Simpson clonality was computed per sample as the square root of Simpson's diversity index over productive rearrangements. Entries here come from immuneACCESS through TCRdb and include only in-frame sequences with V and J called. Some clones fail to appear in such tables; in the studies checked, an unresolved V gene covers under half of the shortfall, and the cause of the remainder is unknown. For V, J and clone size, that table is used; D and trimming come from the DNA. For this sample there are some 40,000 clones; around four fifths appear just once. The biggest ten clones account for 16% of the sample.

Germline trimming amounts to 6 bases on V and 5 bases on J, with 1 as the count of junction bases outside the gene matches. The CDR3 covers 12 residues, taking in both the cysteine and the phenylalanine. Of all the DNA, just the CDR3 is kept, 36 bases in frame from base 1. The germline V gene provides CDR1 MNHEY and CDR2 SVGAGI. The clonotype comes from a man in his 70s with acute or convalescent COVID-19. The sequenced material came from peripheral blood. This sequence uses TRBV6-5 and TRBJ1-1; 9 bases in between match TRBD1. The CDR3: CASRGQGTEAFF. The nucleotide sequence is given as TGTGCCAGCAGGGGACAGGGAACTGAAGCTTTCTTT.